The 6 T cell receptor beta chains below were found in one sample sequenced in a study of shared clonotypes between healthy human individuals. TCRdb keeps only in-frame clones here, not all; method: immunoSEQ multiplex PCR. The profile shows roughly 1.5 million clones, 95% to 99% of them singletons. What was sequenced was naive CD4+ T cells sorted from blood. Sample subset: CD45RA+ positively selected. These receptors all come from a man younger than 45 in good health.

The rearrangement links TRBV19 to TRBJ2-7; D uncertain. Deletions cut 4 bases from V and 1 base from J, with 11 bases between. The length of the CDR3 is 14 residues. Germline loops: CDR1 LNHDA, CDR2 SQIVND (reference sequence). The CDR3 DNA reads as TGTGCCAGTAGTAGGCGGTTACGGTCCTACGAGCAGTACTTC. As protein: CASSRRLRSYEQYF. Variable domain in full (rest from reference TRBV19 and TRBJ2-7): DGGITQSPKYLFRKEGQNVTLSCEQNLNHDAMYWYRQDPGQGLRLIYYSQIVNDFQKGDIAEGYSVSREKKESFPLTVTSAQKNPTAFYLCASSRRLRSYEQYFGPGTRLTVT.

V is TRBV19 and J is TRBJ2-7; D unresolved. Germline loops: CDR1 LNHDA, CDR2 SQIVND (reference sequence). This CDR3 comprises 14 residues. Trimming pared 4 bases from V and 1 base from J, leaving 11 bases between. The CDR3 sequence is CASSTKGLSYEQYF. The CDR3 DNA sequence: TGTGCCAGTAGTACCAAAGGGCTTTCCTACGAGCAGTACTTC.

The chain joins TRBV7-2 to TRBJ2-3; TRBD2 might be the D (6 bases). Trimming left V 5 bases short and J 5 bases short, with 17 bases between. Per the germline V gene, CDR1 is SGHTA and CDR2 is FQGNSA. This CDR3 spans 15 amino acids. In DNA form, the CDR3 reads TGTGCCAGCAGCCCCCGGGACTGGCTGGAAGATACGCAGTATTTT. Protein: CASSPRDWLEDTQYF.

This chain connects TRBV5-1 to TRBJ2-3; 12 bases fit TRBD1. The CDR3 is 15 amino acids. The J segment lost 6 bases and the V segment lost 4 bases, leaving 6 bases of the junction unmatched. Germline loops: CDR1 SGHRS, CDR2 YFSETQ. The CDR3 loop reads CASSPGTGGGDTQYF. CDR3 in DNA: TGCGCCAGCAGCCCCGGGACAGGGGGCGGCGATACGCAGTATTTT.

The chain links TRBV12-1 to TRBJ1-5. TRBV12-1 is deemed a pseudogene. The CDR3 is 12 residues long. CDR3 DNA: TGTGCCAGCAGCTTAATGGATCAGCCCCAGCATTTT. Encoded protein: CASSLMDQPQHF.

This clone was detected only once. The gene calls are TRBV11-2 and TRBJ2-6, with TRBD1 identical over 10 bases. CDR3 size: 18 residues. Germline CDR1 reads SGHAT; CDR2 reads FQNNGV. With V trimmed by 3 bases and J by 0 bases, 5 bases remained unmatched. CDR3 in DNA: TGTGCCAGCAGCTTCCGGACAGGGGGACTCTCTGGGGCCAACGTCCTGACTTTC. As protein: CASSFRTGGLSGANVLTF.